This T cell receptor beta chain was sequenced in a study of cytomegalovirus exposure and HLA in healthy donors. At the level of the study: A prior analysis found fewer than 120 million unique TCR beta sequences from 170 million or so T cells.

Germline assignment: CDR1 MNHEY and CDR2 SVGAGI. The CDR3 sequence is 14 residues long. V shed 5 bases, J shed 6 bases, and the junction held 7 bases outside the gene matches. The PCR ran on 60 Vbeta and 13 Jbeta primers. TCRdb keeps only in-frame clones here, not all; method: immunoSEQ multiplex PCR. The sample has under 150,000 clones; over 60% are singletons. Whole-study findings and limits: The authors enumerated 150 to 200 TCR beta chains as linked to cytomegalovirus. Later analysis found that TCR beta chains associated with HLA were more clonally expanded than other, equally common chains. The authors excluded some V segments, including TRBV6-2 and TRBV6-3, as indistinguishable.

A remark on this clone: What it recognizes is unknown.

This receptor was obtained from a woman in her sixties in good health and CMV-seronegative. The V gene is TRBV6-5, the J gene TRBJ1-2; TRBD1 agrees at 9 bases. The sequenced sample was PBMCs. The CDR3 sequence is CASSGDRDADGYTF. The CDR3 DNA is TGTGCCAGCAGTGGGGACAGGGATGCGGATGGCTACACCTTC.